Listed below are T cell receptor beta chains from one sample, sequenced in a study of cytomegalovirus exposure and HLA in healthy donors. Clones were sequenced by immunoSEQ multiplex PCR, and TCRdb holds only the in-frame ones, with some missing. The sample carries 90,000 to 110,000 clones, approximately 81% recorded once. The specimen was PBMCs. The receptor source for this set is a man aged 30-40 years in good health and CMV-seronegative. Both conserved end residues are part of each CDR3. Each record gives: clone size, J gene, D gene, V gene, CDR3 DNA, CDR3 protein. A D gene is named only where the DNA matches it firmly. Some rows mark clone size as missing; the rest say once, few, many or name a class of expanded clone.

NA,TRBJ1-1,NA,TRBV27,TGTGCCAGCATTAACAGGAAGATGAACACTGAAGCTTTCTTT,CASINRKMNTEAFF
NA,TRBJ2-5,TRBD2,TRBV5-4,TGTGCCAGCAGCTCCATGACTAGCGGGAGGGCCGTGGAGACCCAGTACTTC,CASSSMTSGRAVETQYF
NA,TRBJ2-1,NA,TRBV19,TGTGCCAGTAGTATTAGCGGATCTAACTACAATGAGCAGTTCTTC,CASSISGSNYNEQFF
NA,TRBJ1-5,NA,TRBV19,TGTGCCAGTACCGTTCAGGGGTTGATCCGAAATAGCAATCAGCCCCAGCATTTT,CASTVQGLIRNSNQPQHF
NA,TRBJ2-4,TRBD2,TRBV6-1,TGTGCCAGCAGTGAATCCGGTAGCGGGGGCTTGGTTCAAAACATTCAGTACTTC,CASSESGSGGLVQNIQYF
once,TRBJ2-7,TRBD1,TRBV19,TGTGCCAGTAGTACACCGGGACAGTCGTACGAGCAGTACTTC,CASSTPGQSYEQYF
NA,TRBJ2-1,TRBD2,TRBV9,TGTGCCAGCAGCGTAGCAGGCGGGAGATACAATGAGCAGTTCTTC,CASSVAGGRYNEQFF
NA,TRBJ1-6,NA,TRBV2,TGTGCCAGCAGCCGGGACATCCTCAATTCACCCCTCCACTTT,CASSRDILNSPLHF
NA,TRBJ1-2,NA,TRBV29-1,TGCAGCGTTGATTCGGGGGGCGGCGGCTACACCTTC,CSVDSGGGGYTF
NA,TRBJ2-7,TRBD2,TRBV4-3,TGCGCCAGCAGCCGGTTAGCGGGAGGGCCGGGCGAGCAGTACTTC,CASSRLAGGPGEQYF
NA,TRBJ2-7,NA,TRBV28,TGTGCCAGCAGTTTATCCTCGGACCGAGGGGAGCAGTACTTC,CASSLSSDRGEQYF
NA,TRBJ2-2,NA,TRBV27,TGTGCCATCCGCCAGGGGCTACCAGGGACCGGGGAGCTGTTTTTT,CAIRQGLPGTGELFF
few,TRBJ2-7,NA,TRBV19,TGTGCCAGTAGTCCACGGGTAGCGCCTCCCTACGAGCAGTACTTC,CASSPRVAPPYEQYF
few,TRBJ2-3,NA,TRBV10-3,TGTGCCATCAGTGATTCCAGGGGTAGCACAGATACGCAGTATTTT,CAISDSRGSTDTQYF
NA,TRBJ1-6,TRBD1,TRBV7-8,TGTGCCAGCAGCCGCGGGACAGGAGGTTCACCCCTCCACTTT,CASSRGTGGSPLHF